The present entry profiles one T cell receptor beta chain with its context. The table lists this clone with many counts. Its antigen target is currently unknown. No per-base quality is available; no much larger clone lies one base away. Before undergoing thyroid surgery, none of the patients had been given any kind of treatment. Using T-cell receptor beta sequencing, the study looked back at clinical samples from patients collected from the early 2010s to the late 2010s. The sample is drawn from a study of metastatic and nonmetastatic thyroid tumors (TCRdb year 2020). Regarding the study in general: For patients with malignant and with benign thyroid disease, the researchers compared repertoires between peripheral blood samples and tumor or nodule tissue samples. Results and caveats for the whole study, not just this receptor: TCR beta diversity was reported as significantly higher in malignant tumors than in benign nodules, in both blood and tumor samples.

The library was generated by PCR. Reads for this sample came from an Illumina HiSeq 4000. High-throughput sequencing was used to profile the CDR3 region of the TCR beta-chain in every patient. The authors processed their data as follows. CDR3 differences across clinicopathological groups were used to build a classifier for discriminating distant-metastatic papillary thyroid cancer patients. To measure repertoire diversity the researchers used the Shannon index, while the Morisita-Horn index served to gauge how similar the tumor and blood repertoires were. The public reads were quality trimmed at Q25 with fastp and then assembled into clones with MiXCR by TCRdb, keeping productive beta chains. The authors' filters were not applied to this entry. Within this sample are approximately 82,000 clones, with approximately 13% of them counted one time only. The ten largest account for approximately 10% of the sample.

The CDR1 and CDR2 encoded by the germline V gene are SGHRS and YFSETQ. Counted from cysteine to phenylalanine, this CDR3 has 15 amino acids. Only CDR3 DNA is held: 45 bases, read in frame from base 1. V drops 0 bases and J drops 5 bases, leaving 11 bases in between. The receptor was derived from a female donor with papillary thyroid cancer or a benign thyroid nodule (not recorded which). Some clones in this sample may be carry-over from other donors' samples. The sample taken for sequencing was tumor tissue. The chain was built from TRBV5-1 and TRBJ1-4; the D gene is perhaps TRBD1, from 6 matching bases. The nucleotide sequence is given as TGCGCCAGCAGCTTGGAAGGGGGGCCGAATGAAAAACTGTTTTTT. Translated, this gives CASSLEGGPNEKLFF.